The 23 T cell receptor beta chains listed next were all sequenced from one sample in a study of T cell repertoires in cytomegalovirus infection. Their antigens are not known. TCRdb re-analysed the reads in MiXCR, keeping a single row per CDR3 protein. The sample lists 550,000 to 850,000 distinct CDR3 sequences; about 30% were seen once. The sample was cultured PBMCs, taken from culture after CMV antigen stimulation. Receptors were obtained from a human donor in good health (CMV status not recorded). Some clones in this sample may be carry-over from other donors' samples.

The chain uses TRBV5-4 and TRBJ2-5, with 8 nucleotides matching TRBD1. The CDR3 has 16 amino acids. J gave up 3 bases and V 4 bases, and 11 bases lay outside the gene matches. Germline lookup yields CDR1 SGHNT and CDR2 YYREEE (reference sequence). CDR3 residues: CASSRHPQGQEETQYF. The CDR3 DNA is TGTGCCAGCAGCCGCCACCCCCAGGGACAGGAAGAGACCCAGTACTTC.

The gene calls are TRBV6-1 and TRBJ1-5, with D possibly matching TRBD1 (6 bases). Trimming left V 7 bases short and J 2 bases short, with 21 bases between. The CDR3 is made up of 17 amino acids. Per germline, CDR1 MNHNS and CDR2 SASEGT. The DNA of the CDR3 is TGTGCCAGCAAGGGGGTTTTCGGGGTGTATGGCAATCAGCCCCAGCATTTT. This gives the protein CASKGVFGVYGNQPQHF.

This rearrangement joins TRBV12-3 or TRBV12-4 to TRBJ1-5; D remains ambiguous. CDR3 length equals 15 residues. The ends were cut back, 4 bases at V and 2 bases at J, with 12 bases in the middle. CDR3 protein: CASSSRGFGNQPQHF. DNA of the CDR3: TGTGCCAGCAGTTCTCGAGGGTTTGGCAATCAGCCCCAGCATTTT.

The chain combines TRBV7-9 with TRBJ2-1; 9 nucleotides align to TRBD1. The CDR3 contains 16 residues. Germline trimming cut 5 bases from V and 3 bases from J; bases unmatched to any gene: 8. The germline CDR1 and CDR2 sequences are SEHNR and FQNEAQ (reference sequence). CDR3 sequence (DNA): TGTGCCAGCAGCGCCTCCGGGACAGGGTTCTACAATGAGCAGTTCTTC. Encoded protein: CASSASGTGFYNEQFF.

The table lists this clonotype with a few counts. The chain is built from TRBV6-5 and TRBJ2-5; D gene unclear. V lost 1 base and J 3 bases, leaving 15 bases between the germline ends. CDR1 is MNHEY, CDR2 SVGAGI, per germline. The CDR3 length is 16 residues. CDR3 nucleotide sequence: TGTGCCAGCAGTTACTTCTTCACGGGCGCTGAAGAGACCCAGTACTTC. Translating it yields CASSYFFTGAEETQYF.

The chain recombines TRBV5-1 with TRBJ1-1; the D is unclear. V lost 3 bases and J lost 5, with 11 bases in between. The CDR3 runs 13 residues. In germline, CDR1 is SGHRS, CDR2 YFSETQ. The CDR3 reads CASSSTVGTEAFF. The CDR3 DNA reads TGCGCCAGCAGCTCGACCGTAGGGACTGAAGCTTTCTTT.

The genes are TRBV12-3 or TRBV12-4 and TRBJ1-2, with D tentatively TRBD1 (6 bases). The CDR3 length is 15 residues. Between the trimmed V and J ends, which lost 6 bases and 6 bases, there was a span of 20 bases. The CDR3 bases are TGTGCCAGCAGCCCTGGGGGGCGCGGGTACGATGGCTACACCTTC. This translates into CASSPGGRGYDGYTF.

In its sample, this clonotype was seen a few times. DNA of the CDR3: TGTGCCAGCAGCACCCGACAGGCCAATGAAAAACTGTTTTTT. Residues: CASSTRQANEKLFF. The chain couples TRBV7-9 to TRBJ1-4; D possibly corresponds to TRBD1 (6 bases). V lost 5 bases and J lost 5, with 12 bases in between. Germline CDR1 is SEHNR and CDR2 is FQNEAQ (reference sequence). The CDR3 sequence is 14 residues long. Combining the CDR3 with reference TRBV7-9 and TRBJ1-4 gives the whole variable domain DTGVSQNPRHKITKRGQNVTFRCDPISEHNRLYWYRQTLGQGPEFLTYFQNEAQLEKSRLLSDRFSAERPKGSFSTLEIQRTEQGDSAMYLCASSTRQANEKLFFGSGTQLSVL.

This clonotype was picked up a small number of times. The chain joins TRBV30 to TRBJ1-5; D remains unclear. From germline, CDR1 is GTSNPN and CDR2 SVGIG (reference sequence). The CDR3 has 16 amino acids. V was clipped by 5 bases and J by 6 bases, with 23 bases between them. DNA for the CDR3: TGTGCCTGGCCCTCCGGTCGGCTCCTCCTGTCTCAGCCCCAGCATTTT. Translated, it gives CAWPSGRLLLSQPQHF.

This clonotype was detected only a few times. V usage is TRBV14 and J usage is TRBJ1-2, with D unclear. Germline V gives CDR1 SGHDN, CDR2 FVKESK. CDR3 length: 12 amino acids. Trimming took 1 base from V and 5 from J, leaving 5 bases between them. The CDR3 sequence: CASSQGQYGYTF. CDR3 DNA sequence: TGTGCCAGCAGCCAAGGCCAGTATGGCTACACCTTC.

This clonotype was observed a handful of times. The chain carries TRBV11-2 and TRBJ1-1; D ambiguous. CDR3 length: 15 residues. Germline-derived CDR1 and CDR2 are SGHAT and FQNNGV. The V end lost 1 base, the J end lost 4 bases, and 13 bases lay between the germline ends. In DNA form, the CDR3 reads TGTGCCAGCAGCTTAGTAAGACGGGGAAGCACTGAAGCTTTCTTT. Amino acid sequence: CASSLVRRGSTEAFF.

This clonotype was counted between two and nine times. This chain uses TRBV5-6 with TRBJ1-1, with D possibly matching TRBD1 (5 bases). The V gene lost 4 bases and the J gene lost 7 bases, with 11 bases spanning the gap. CDR1 is SGHDT, CDR2 YYEEEE, per germline. CDR3 size: 12 residues. The CDR3 region has the DNA TGTGCCAGCAGCACGGGGACGATTGAAGCTTTCTTT. Translated: CASSTGTIEAFF.

This clonotype occurred a few times. CDR3 bases: TGTGCCAGCAGCTACTCTCGTTCTAGGGGAGGTTCACCCCTCCACTTT. It specifies CASSYSRSRGGSPLHF. The chain links TRBV7-8 to TRBJ1-6; D perhaps matches TRBD1 (5 bases). Germline CDR1 SGHVS, CDR2 FQNEAQ. This CDR3 comprises 16 residues. V was pared by 4 bases and J by 9 bases, with 19 bases between.

The table lists this clonotype with many counts. The rearrangement links TRBV7-2 to TRBJ2-7; 12 bases line up with TRBD2. The germline V gene encodes CDR1 SGHTA and CDR2 FQGNSA. The CDR3 is 15 amino acids. The junction had 8 bases not matched to a gene; V was cut back by 4 bases and J by 7 bases. The CDR3 loop is CASSSPTSGSLEQYF. In DNA form, the CDR3 reads TGTGCCAGCAGCTCCCCGACTAGCGGGAGTTTGGAGCAGTACTTC.

There are many counts of this clonotype. J is TRBJ2-3 and V is TRBV7-2; the D is unclear. The CDR3 is 14 amino acids. The germline CDR1 and CDR2 sequences are SGHTA and FQGNSA. The V end lost 6 bases, the J end lost 1 base, and 11 bases lay between the germline ends. CDR3 nucleotides: TGTGCCAGCAGGCGGACGAGAGGCACAGATACGCAGTATTTT. Amino acids: CASRRTRGTDTQYF. Based on the CDR3 plus reference TRBV7-2 and TRBJ2-3, the full variable domain is GAGVSQSPSNKVTEKGKDVELRCDPISGHTALYWYRQSLGQGLEFLIYFQGNSAPDKSGLPSDRFSAERTGGSVSTLTIQRTQQEDSAVYLCASRRTRGTDTQYFGPGTRLTVL.

The genes are TRBV7-2 and TRBJ1-6, with 9 bases matching TRBD1. CDR3 size: 15 residues. With V trimmed by 6 bases and J by 4 bases, 4 bases remained unmatched. Germline loops: CDR1 SGHTA, CDR2 FQGNSA. The CDR3 region has the DNA TGTGCCAGCAGTTACGGACAGGGGTATAATTCACCCCTCCACTTT. Amino acid sequence: CASSYGQGYNSPLHF.

This clonotype was recorded a few times. The chain links TRBV18 to TRBJ1-3, with D uncertain. V was trimmed by 5 bases and J by 0 bases, leaving 14 bases between them. This CDR3 region has 16 residues. Germline CDR1 KGHSH, CDR2 LQKENI. The CDR3 region is CASSAMTDSSGNTIYF. The CDR3 DNA sequence: TGTGCCAGCTCAGCTATGACGGATAGCTCTGGAAACACCATATATTTT.

This clonotype was observed a few times. V usage is TRBV7-2 and J usage is TRBJ2-1; 9 bases line up with TRBD2. The CDR3 covers 16 residues. Germline CDR1 is SGHTA and CDR2 is FQGNSA. The V segment lost 4 bases and the J segment 4 bases; nucleotides outside the gene matches: 8. Here the CDR3 DNA reads TGTGCCAGCAGCTATGCGCGGGGGGGCGGGTACAATGAGCAGTTCTTC. Translation: CASSYARGGGYNEQFF.

This clonotype is a singleton in its sample. The gene calls are TRBV9 and TRBJ2-1; D is ambiguous. V lost 0 bases and J 0 bases, leaving 13 bases between the germline ends. The CDR3 is made up of 17 amino acids. Germline V gene lookup returns CDR1 SGDLS and CDR2 YYNGEE. The CDR3 bases are TGTGCCAGCAGCGTAGAGAGTCGGGCTAGCTCCTACAATGAGCAGTTCTTC. Protein product: CASSVESRASSYNEQFF. Drawing the rest from reference TRBV9 and TRBJ2-1, the complete variable domain is DSGVTQTPKHLITATGQRVTLRCSPRSGDLSVYWYQQSLDQGLQFLIQYYNGEERAKGNILERFSAQQFPDLHSELNLSSLELGDSALYFCASSVESRASSYNEQFFGPGTRLTVL.

This clonotype was seen ten or more times. The CDR3 protein is CASSLLGGTYEQYF. The CDR3, as DNA: TGTGCCAGCAGCCTATTGGGAGGAACCTACGAGCAGTACTTC. This chain uses TRBV7-6 with TRBJ2-7; perhaps TRBD2 as D (6 bases). Trimming removed 5 bases at V and 2 bases at J, with 13 bases between. This CDR3 has 14 amino acids. CDR1 is SGHVS, CDR2 FNYEAQ, per germline.

The chain carries TRBV11-2 and TRBJ2-5, with 7 bases that match TRBD1. Trimming took 2 bases from V and 2 from J; bases not matched to a gene: 5. Per the germline V gene, CDR1 is SGHAT and CDR2 is FQNNGV. The CDR3 loop spans 15 amino acids. The CDR3, as DNA: TGTGCCAGCAGCTTAATGGGACAGCAGCAAGAGACCCAGTACTTC. This gives the protein CASSLMGQQQETQYF.

The CDR3 sequence is CASSSDKFANQPQHF. DNA for the CDR3: TGTGCCAGCAGTTCTGACAAATTCGCCAATCAGCCCCAGCATTTT. The V and J genes are TRBV6-2 or TRBV6-3 and TRBJ1-5; D is unclear. Deletions cut 4 bases from V and 3 bases from J, with 13 bases between. This CDR3 contains 15 residues. CDR1 MNHEY and CDR2 SVGEGT come from the germline V gene.

V gene TRBV7-6 combines with J gene TRBJ2-7, with D possibly matching TRBD1 (6 bases). Trimming took 4 bases from V and 1 from J, leaving 14 bases between them. The CDR3 covers 15 residues. In germline, CDR1 is SGHVS, CDR2 FNYEAQ. The CDR3 is CASSSEPTGSYEQYF. The CDR3 DNA sequence: TGTGCCAGCAGCTCTGAACCGACAGGTTCCTACGAGCAGTACTTC.